Below, one T cell receptor beta chain is given with its context. What it binds is unknown. This CDR3 spans 14 amino acids. Trimming left V 6 bases short and J 4 bases short, with 15 bases between. CDR1 MNHEY and CDR2 SVGAGI come from the germline V gene. This record belongs to a study of shared clonotypes between healthy human individuals. Overall study findings and caveats: The study found 4.5% to 5% of naive CD4 clonotypes shared across several donors. Relative to memory subsets, naive subsets generally showed larger estimated richness.

The table came from immunoSEQ multiplex PCR; TCRdb's copy has only in-frame clones and leaves some out. This table holds about 2 million clones, approximately 94% found once. As defined, naive CD8 cells were CD45RO-negative and positively selected for CCR7, with terminally differentiated effector memory CD45RA+ cells excluded. Everyone who donated was a Caucasian adult who lived in Nashville, Tennessee. This sequence was found in a man aged 18 to 30 in good health. Input material: naive CD8+ T cells sorted from blood. V and J are TRBV6-5 and TRBJ1-2; weak D call: TRBD1 (5 bases). CDR3 sequence reads: CASSPGGSGYGYTF. CDR3 sequence (DNA): TGTGCCAGCAGCCCGGGGGGATCGGGCTATGGCTACACCTTC.